Detailed here is one T cell receptor beta chain. The record originates from a study of technical replicates of blood from a few donors. The CDR3 totals 18 residues. V shed 0 bases and J 7 bases; nucleotides not matched to a gene: 11. Germline CDR1 SQVTM, CDR2 ANQGSEA. Some clones are missing from TCRdb's copy, which holds only in-frame ones; the method was immunoSEQ multiplex PCR. This sample yields around 80,000 clones, of which around nine tenths are seen a single time; roughly 0.41% belongs to the top ten. The sample taken for sequencing was T cells isolated from PBMCs. V is TRBV29-1 and J is TRBJ2-1; 14 nucleotides agree with TRBD2. The origin of this receptor is a human donor in good health. This CDR3 is CSVEDLGPGLAGVNEQFF. The CDR3 DNA sequence: TGCAGCGTTGAAGATCTCGGACCGGGACTAGCGGGAGTAAATGAGCAGTTCTTC.